The 5 T cell receptor beta chains reported below all come from one sample, sequenced in a study of tumor-infiltrating lymphocytes in localized non-small cell lung cancer. Profiling relied on immunoSEQ multiplex PCR, and the TCRdb table lists in-frame clones only, not all of them. The data show roughly 12,000 clones, 70% to 90% seen once. Sequencing was done on a sample of uninvolved lung tissue not adjacent to the tumor. These receptors came from a human donor with non-small cell lung cancer.

The chain uses TRBV11-2 and TRBJ2-1; TRBD2 aligns across 8 bases. The CDR3 consists of 15 residues. V shed 5 bases and J 8 bases; nucleotides not matched to a gene: 11. Germline V lookup: CDR1 SGHAT, CDR2 FQNNGV. The CDR3 region has the DNA TGTGCCAGCAGCACCTCGGGACTAGGTGGCGATGAGCAGTTCTTC. It is translated as CASSTSGLGGDEQFF.

V usage is TRBV7-9 and J usage is TRBJ1-1; the D gene is possibly TRBD1 (6 bases). The germline V gene has CDR1 SEHNR and CDR2 FQNEAQ (reference sequence). The CDR3 runs to 17 residues. V was cut by 0 bases and J by 0 bases, with 14 bases left in between. CDR3: CASSLAGQPFLNTEAFF. The CDR3 DNA is TGTGCCAGCAGCTTAGCCGGACAGCCTTTTTTGAACACTGAAGCTTTCTTT.

This clone was seen more than once but under ten times. The chain carries TRBV6-5 and TRBJ1-1; 8 bases are a match to TRBD1. The ends lost 7 bases at V and 4 bases at J; junction bases unmatched: 5. The CDR3 has 13 residues. Germline CDR1 MNHEY, CDR2 SVGAGI. The CDR3 protein is CASTRDRPTEAFF. Here the CDR3 DNA reads TGTGCCAGCACCCGGGACAGGCCCACTGAAGCTTTCTTT.

This chain joins TRBV7-7 and TRBJ2-7, with 10 bases lining up with TRBD2. The CDR3 covers 15 residues. Germline CDR1 is SSHAT and CDR2 is FNYEAQ (reference sequence). The V segment lost 6 bases and the J segment 4 bases; nucleotides outside the gene matches: 9. CDR3 sequence reads: CASRSLAGVRYEQYF. In nucleotides, the CDR3 is TGTGCCAGCAGGAGTCTAGCGGGGGTCCGGTACGAGCAGTACTTC.

This chain links TRBV12-5 with TRBJ1-6; D gene uncertain. This CDR3 has 12 amino acids. CDR1 is LGHNT, CDR2 FRNRAP, per germline. V gave up 5 bases and J gave up 11 bases, with 10 bases separating them. This CDR3 reads CASGMGSTPLHF. DNA for the CDR3: TGTGCTAGTGGTATGGGCTCCACACCCCTCCACTTT.